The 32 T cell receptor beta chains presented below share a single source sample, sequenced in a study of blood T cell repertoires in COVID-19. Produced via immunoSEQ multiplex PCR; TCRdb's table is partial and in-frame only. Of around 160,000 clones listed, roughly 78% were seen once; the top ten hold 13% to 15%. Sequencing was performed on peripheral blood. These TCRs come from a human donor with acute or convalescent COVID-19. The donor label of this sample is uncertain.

The CDR3 sequence is CASSLGSRQHYGYTF. The CDR3 DNA is TGTGCCAGCAGCTTAGGGAGTAGGCAGCACTATGGCTACACCTTC. The V gene is TRBV7-2, the J gene TRBJ1-2; D gene unclear. The CDR3 covers 15 residues. In germline, CDR1 is SGHTA, CDR2 FQGNSA. The V gene lost 1 base and the J gene lost 3 bases, with 12 bases spanning the gap.

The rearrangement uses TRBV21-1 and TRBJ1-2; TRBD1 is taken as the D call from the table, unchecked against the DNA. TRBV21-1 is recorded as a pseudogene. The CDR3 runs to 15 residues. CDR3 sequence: CASSTMGQGLYGYTF. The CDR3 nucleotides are TGTGCCAGCAGCACCATGGGACAGGGATTGTATGGCTACACCTTC.

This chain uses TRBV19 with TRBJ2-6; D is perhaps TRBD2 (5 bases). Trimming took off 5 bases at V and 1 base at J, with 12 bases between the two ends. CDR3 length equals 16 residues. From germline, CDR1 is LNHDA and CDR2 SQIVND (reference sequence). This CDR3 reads CASSENGGSGANVLTF. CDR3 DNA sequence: TGTGCCAGTAGTGAGAACGGAGGATCTGGGGCCAACGTCCTGACTTTC.

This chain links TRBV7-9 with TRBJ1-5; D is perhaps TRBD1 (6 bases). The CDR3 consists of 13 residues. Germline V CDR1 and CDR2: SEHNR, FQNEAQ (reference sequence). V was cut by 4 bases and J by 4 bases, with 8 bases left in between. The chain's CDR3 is CASSSGQNQPQHF. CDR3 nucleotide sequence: TGTGCCAGCAGCTCAGGACAGAATCAGCCCCAGCATTTT.

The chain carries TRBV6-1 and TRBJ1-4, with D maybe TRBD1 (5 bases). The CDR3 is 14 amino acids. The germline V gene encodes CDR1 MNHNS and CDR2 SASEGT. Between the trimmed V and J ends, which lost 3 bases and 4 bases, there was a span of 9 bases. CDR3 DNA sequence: TGTGCCAGCAGTGATCAGGGACTTAATGAAAAACTGTTTTTT. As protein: CASSDQGLNEKLFF.

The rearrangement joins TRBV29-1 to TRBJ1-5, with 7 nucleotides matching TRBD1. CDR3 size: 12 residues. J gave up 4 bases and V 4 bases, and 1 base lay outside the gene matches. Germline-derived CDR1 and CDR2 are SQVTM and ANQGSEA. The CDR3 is CSVGQGNQPQHF. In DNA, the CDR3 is TGCAGCGTTGGACAGGGAAATCAGCCCCAGCATTTT.

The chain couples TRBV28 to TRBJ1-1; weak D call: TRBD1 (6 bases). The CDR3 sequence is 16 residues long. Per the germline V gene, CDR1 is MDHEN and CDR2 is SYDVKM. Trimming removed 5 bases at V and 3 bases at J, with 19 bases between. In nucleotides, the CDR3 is TGTGCCAGCAGTCCTTCGAGGACAGCCCTGGACACTGAAGCTTTCTTT. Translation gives CASSPSRTALDTEAFF.

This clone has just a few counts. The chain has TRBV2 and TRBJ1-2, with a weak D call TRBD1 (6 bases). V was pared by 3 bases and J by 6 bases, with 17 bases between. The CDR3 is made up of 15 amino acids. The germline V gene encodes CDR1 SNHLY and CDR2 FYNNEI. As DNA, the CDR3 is TGTGCCAGCAGTGAGTCTTACCAGGGGTCGGATGGCTACACCTTC. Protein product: CASSESYQGSDGYTF.

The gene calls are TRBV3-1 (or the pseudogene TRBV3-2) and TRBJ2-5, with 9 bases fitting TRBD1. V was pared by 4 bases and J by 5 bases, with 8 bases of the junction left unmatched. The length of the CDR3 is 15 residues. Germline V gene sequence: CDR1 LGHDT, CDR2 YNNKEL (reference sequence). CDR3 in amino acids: CASSRPGQGVETQYF. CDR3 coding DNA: TGTGCCAGCAGCCGTCCGGGACAGGGAGTGGAGACCCAGTACTTC.

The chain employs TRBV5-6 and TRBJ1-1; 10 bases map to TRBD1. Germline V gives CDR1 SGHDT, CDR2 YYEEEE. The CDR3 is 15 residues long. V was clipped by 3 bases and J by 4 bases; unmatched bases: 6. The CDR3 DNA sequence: TGTGCCAGCAGCTCCGGGACAGGGGCGGCCACTGAAGCTTTCTTT. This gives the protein CASSSGTGAATEAFF.

CDR3 DNA sequence: TGTGCCAGCAGCTTGGGACAGGGCGGCGGCTACACCTTC. It codes for CASSLGQGGGYTF. The chain recombines TRBV11-2 with TRBJ1-2, with 9 bases identical to TRBD1. J was trimmed by 8 bases and V by 3 bases; bases with no gene match: 4. Germline lookup yields CDR1 SGHAT and CDR2 FQNNGV. This CDR3 has 13 residues.

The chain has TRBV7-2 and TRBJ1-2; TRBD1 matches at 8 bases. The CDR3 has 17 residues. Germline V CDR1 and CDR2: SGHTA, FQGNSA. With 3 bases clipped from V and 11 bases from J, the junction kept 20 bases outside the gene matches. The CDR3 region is CASSLFLGTGGSGGYTF. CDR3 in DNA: TGTGCCAGCAGCTTGTTTCTCGGGACAGGCGGCTCCGGGGGATACACCTTC.

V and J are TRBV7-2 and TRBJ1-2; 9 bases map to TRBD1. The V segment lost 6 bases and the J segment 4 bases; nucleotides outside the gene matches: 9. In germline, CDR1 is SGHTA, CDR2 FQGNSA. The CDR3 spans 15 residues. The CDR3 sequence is CASSPPGQGRYGYTF. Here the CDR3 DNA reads TGTGCCAGCAGTCCCCCGGGACAGGGTCGCTATGGCTACACCTTC. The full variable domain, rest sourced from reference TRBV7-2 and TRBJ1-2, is GAGVSQSPSNKVTEKGKDVELRCDPISGHTALYWYRQSLGQGLEFLIYFQGNSAPDKSGLPSDRFSAERTGGSVSTLTIQRTQQEDSAVYLCASSPPGQGRYGYTFGSGTRLTVV.

The CDR3 loop is CASGLGQGNEKLFF. CDR3 nucleotides: TGTGCTAGTGGTTTGGGACAGGGGAACGAAAAACTGTTTTTT. This sequence joins TRBV12-5 and TRBJ1-4; 8 nucleotides line up with TRBD1. J gave up 8 bases and V 1 base, and 3 bases lay outside the gene matches. The germline gives CDR1 LGHNT, CDR2 FRNRAP. The CDR3 runs 14 residues.

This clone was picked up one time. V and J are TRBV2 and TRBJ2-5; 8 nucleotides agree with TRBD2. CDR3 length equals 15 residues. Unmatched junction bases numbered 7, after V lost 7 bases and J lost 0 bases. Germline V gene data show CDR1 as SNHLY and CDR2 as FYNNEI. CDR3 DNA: TGTGCCAGCACCAACGGGGGGGCCTACCAAGAGACCCAGTACTTC. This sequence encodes CASTNGGAYQETQYF.

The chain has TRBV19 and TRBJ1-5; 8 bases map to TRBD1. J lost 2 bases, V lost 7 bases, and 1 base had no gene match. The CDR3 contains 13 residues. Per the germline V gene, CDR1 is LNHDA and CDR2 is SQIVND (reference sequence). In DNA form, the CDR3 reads TGTGCCAGTACGACAGGGGGCAATCAGCCCCAGCATTTT. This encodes CASTTGGNQPQHF.

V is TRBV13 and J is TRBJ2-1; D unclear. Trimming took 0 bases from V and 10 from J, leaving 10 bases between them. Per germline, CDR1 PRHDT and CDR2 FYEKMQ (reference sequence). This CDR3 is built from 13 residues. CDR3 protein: CASSLGLGLEQFF. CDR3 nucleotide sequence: TGTGCCAGCAGCTTAGGCCTGGGCTTGGAGCAGTTCTTC.

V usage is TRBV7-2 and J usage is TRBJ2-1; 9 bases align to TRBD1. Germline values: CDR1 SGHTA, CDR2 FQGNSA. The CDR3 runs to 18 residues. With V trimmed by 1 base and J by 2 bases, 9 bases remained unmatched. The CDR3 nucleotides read TGTGCCAGCAGCTTAGGAAGGTTCCGGGACAGGGCCTACAATGAGCAGTTCTTC. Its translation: CASSLGRFRDRAYNEQFF.

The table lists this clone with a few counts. In nucleotides, the CDR3 is TGTGCCTGGAGTCGGGACAGGTTGGGCACCATATATTTT. It encodes CAWSRDRLGTIYF. This chain joins TRBV30 and TRBJ1-3; TRBD1 matches 8 bases. The V gene end was trimmed by 2 bases and the J gene end by 9 bases; junction bases not matched to a gene: 6. The V gene's germline CDR1 is GTSNPN and CDR2 SVGIG (reference sequence). The CDR3 extends over 13 amino acids.

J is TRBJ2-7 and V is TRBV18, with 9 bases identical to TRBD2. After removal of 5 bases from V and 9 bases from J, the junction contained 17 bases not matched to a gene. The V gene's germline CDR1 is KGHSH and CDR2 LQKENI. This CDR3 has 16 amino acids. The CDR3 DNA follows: TGTGCCAGCTCATCATTCAGATTAGCGGGGGTGCCGAGGCAGTACTTC. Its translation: CASSSFRLAGVPRQYF.

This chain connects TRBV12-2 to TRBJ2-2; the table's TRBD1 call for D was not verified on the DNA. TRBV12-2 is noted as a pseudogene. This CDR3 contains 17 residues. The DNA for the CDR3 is TGTGCAAGTCGCTTAGGGGGACAGGAAGGGAACACCGGGGAGCTGTTTTTT. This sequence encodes CASRLGGQEGNTGELFF.

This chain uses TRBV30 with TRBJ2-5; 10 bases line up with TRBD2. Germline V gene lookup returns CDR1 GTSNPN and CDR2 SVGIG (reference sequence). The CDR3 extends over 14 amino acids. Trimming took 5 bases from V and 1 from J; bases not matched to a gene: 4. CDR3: CAWGRTSGQETQYF. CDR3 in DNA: TGTGCCTGGGGTCGGACTAGCGGCCAAGAGACCCAGTACTTC.

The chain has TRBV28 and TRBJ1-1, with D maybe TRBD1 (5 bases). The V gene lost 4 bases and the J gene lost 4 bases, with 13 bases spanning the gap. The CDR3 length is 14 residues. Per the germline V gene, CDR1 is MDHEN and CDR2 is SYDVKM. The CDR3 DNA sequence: TGTGCCAGCAGTTCCCCCCGCGGGGGCACTGAAGCTTTCTTT. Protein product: CASSSPRGGTEAFF. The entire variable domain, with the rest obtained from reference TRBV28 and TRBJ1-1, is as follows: DVKVTQSSRYLVKRTGEKVFLECVQDMDHENMFWYRQDPGLGLRLIYFSYDVKMKEKGDIPEGYSVSREKKERFSLILESASTNQTSMYLCASSSPRGGTEAFFGQGTRLTVV.

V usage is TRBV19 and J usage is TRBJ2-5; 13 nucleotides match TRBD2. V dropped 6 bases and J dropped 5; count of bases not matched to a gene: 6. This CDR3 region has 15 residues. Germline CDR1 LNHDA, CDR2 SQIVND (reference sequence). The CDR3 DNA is TGTGCCAGTAGCGTACCGGGACTAGCGGGGGAGACCCAGTACTTC. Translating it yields CASSVPGLAGETQYF.

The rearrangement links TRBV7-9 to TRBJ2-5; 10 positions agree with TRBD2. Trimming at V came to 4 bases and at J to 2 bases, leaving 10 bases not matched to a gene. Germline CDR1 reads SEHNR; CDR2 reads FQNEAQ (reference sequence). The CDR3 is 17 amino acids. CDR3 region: CASSSNLRTSGQETQYF. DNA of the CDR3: TGTGCCAGCAGCTCCAACCTAAGGACTAGCGGACAAGAGACCCAGTACTTC.

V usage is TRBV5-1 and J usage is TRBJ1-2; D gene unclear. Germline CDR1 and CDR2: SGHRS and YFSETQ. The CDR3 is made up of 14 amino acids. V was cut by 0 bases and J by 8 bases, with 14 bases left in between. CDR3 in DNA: TGCGCCAGCAGCTTGGCCTCTGCAGGAACCGGCTACACCTTC. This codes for CASSLASAGTGYTF.

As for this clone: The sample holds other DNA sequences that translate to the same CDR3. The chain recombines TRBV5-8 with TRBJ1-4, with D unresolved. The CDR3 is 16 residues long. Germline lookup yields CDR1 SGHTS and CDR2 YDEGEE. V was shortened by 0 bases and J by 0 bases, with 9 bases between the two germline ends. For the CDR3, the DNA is TGTGCCAGCAGCTTGGTAACGGTTGCAACTAATGAAAAACTGTTTTTT. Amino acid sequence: CASSLVTVATNEKLFF.

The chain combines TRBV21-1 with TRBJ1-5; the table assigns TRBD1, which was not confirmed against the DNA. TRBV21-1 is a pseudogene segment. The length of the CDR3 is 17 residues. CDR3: CATRMRGQTHSNQPQHF. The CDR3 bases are TGTGCCACCAGAATGAGAGGACAGACCCATAGCAATCAGCCCCAGCATTTT.

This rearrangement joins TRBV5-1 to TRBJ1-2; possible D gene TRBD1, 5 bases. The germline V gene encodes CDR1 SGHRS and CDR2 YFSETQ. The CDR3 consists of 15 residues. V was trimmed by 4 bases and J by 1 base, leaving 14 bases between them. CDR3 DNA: TGCGCCAGCAGCCCCGGGGGGAACTTTAACTATGGCTACACCTTC. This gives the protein CASSPGGNFNYGYTF.

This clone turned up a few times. The CDR3 DNA reads as TGTGCCATCAGTGATGTAGGCGGCGGCACTAATGAAAAACTGTTTTTT. The encoded protein is CAISDVGGGTNEKLFF. This chain joins TRBV10-3 and TRBJ1-4, with unresolved D. This CDR3 has 16 residues. The germline gives CDR1 ENHRY, CDR2 SYGVKD. With 3 bases removed from V and 2 bases from J, the gap between germline ends came to 13 bases.

The CDR3 bases are TGCGCCAGCAGCTTGGATGACAGCCAAGAGACCCAGTACTTC. Translating gives CASSLDDSQETQYF. J is TRBJ2-5 and V is TRBV5-1; TRBD1 is a possible D gene (5 bases). V was clipped by 0 bases and J by 1 base, with 7 bases between them. This CDR3 spans 14 amino acids. Germline V gene sequence: CDR1 SGHRS, CDR2 YFSETQ. The whole variable domain, remainder taken from reference TRBV5-1 and TRBJ2-5, is KAGVTQTPRYLIKTRGQQVTLSCSPISGHRSVSWYQQTPGQGLQFLFEYFSETQRNKGNFPGRFSGRQFSNSRSEMNVSTLELGDSALYLCASSLDDSQETQYFGPGTRLLVL.

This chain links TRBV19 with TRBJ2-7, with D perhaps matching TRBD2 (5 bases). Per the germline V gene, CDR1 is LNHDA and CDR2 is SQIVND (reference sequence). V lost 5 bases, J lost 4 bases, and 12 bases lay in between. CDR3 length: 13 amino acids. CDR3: CASSPKTGYEQYF. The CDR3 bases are TGTGCCAGTAGTCCCAAGACGGGGTACGAGCAGTACTTC.